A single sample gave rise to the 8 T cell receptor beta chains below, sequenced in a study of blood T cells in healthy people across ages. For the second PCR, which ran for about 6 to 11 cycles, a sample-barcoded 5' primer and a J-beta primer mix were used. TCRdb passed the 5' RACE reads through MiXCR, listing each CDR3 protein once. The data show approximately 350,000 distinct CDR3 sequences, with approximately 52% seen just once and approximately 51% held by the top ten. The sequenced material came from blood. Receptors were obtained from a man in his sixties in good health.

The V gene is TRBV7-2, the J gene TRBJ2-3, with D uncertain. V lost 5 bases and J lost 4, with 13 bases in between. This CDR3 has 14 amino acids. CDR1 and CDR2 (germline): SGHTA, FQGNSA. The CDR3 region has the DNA TGTGCCAGCAGCCCGACCTTCGCCGCAGATACGCAGTATTTT. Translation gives CASSPTFAADTQYF.

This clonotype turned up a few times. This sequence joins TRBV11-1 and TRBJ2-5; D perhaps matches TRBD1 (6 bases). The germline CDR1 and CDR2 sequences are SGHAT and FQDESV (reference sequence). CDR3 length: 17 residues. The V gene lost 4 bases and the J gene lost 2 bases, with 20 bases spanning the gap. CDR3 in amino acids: CASSSEPGHRRQETQYF. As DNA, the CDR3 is TGTGCCAGCAGCTCCGAACCGGGACACCGCCGTCAAGAGACCCAGTACTTC.

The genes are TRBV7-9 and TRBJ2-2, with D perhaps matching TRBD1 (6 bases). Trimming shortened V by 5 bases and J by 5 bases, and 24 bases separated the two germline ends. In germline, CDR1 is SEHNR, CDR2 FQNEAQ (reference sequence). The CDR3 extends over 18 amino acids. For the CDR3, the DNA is TGTGCCAGCAGCATAGGACAGCCCTACCGCAGGAGGACCGGGGAGCTGTTTTTT. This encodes CASSIGQPYRRRTGELFF.

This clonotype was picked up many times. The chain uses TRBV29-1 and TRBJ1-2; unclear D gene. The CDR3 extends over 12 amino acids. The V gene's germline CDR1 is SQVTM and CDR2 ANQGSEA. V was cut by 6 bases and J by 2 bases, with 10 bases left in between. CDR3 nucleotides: TGCAGCGTACTAACTCCGAACTATGGCTACACCTTC. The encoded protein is CSVLTPNYGYTF.

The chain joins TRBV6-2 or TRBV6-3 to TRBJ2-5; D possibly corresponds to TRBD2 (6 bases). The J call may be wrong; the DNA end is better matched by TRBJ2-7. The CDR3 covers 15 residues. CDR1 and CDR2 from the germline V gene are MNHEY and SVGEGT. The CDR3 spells CASSSTGTLSYEQYF. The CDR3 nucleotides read TGTGCCAGCAGCTCCACCGGGACTCTCTCCTACGAGCAGTACTTC.

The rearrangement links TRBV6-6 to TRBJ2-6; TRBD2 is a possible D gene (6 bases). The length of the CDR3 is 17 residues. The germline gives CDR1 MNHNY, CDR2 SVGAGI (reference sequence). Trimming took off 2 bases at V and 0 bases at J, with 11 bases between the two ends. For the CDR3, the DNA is TGTGCCAGCAGTTACGGGGCCGGGGGCTCTGGGGCCAACGTCCTGACTTTC. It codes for CASSYGAGGSGANVLTF.

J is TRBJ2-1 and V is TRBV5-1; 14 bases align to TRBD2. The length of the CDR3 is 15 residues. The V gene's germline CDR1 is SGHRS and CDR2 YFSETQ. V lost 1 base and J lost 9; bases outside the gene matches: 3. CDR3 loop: CASSLTTSGGVEQFF. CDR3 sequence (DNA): TGCGCCAGCAGCTTGACGACTAGCGGGGGGGTTGAGCAGTTCTTC. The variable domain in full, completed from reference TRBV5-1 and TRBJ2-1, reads KAGVTQTPRYLIKTRGQQVTLSCSPISGHRSVSWYQQTPGQGLQFLFEYFSETQRNKGNFPGRFSGRQFSNSRSEMNVSTLELGDSALYLCASSLTTSGGVEQFFGPGTRLTVL.

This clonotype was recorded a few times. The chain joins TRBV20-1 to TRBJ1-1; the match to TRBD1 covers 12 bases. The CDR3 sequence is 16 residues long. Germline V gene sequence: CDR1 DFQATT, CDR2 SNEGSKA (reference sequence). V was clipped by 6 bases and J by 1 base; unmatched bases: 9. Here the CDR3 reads CSAPPPGQGANTEAFF. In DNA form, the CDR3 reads TGCAGTGCCCCCCCCCCGGGACAGGGGGCGAACACTGAAGCTTTCTTT.